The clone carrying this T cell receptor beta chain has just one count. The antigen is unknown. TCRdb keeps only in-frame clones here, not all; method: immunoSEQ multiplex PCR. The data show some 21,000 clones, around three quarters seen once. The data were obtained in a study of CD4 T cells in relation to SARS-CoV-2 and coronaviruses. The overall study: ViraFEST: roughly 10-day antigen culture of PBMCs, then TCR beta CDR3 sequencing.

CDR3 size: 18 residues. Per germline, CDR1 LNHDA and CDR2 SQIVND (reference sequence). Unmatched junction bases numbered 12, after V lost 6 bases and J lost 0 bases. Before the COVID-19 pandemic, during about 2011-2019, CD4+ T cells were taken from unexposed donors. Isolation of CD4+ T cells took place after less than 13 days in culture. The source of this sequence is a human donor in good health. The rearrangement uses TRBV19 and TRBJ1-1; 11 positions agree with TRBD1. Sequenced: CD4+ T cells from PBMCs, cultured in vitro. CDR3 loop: CASRRTGGAFRMNTEAFF. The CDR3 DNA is TGTGCCAGTAGGAGGACAGGGGGCGCATTTCGAATGAACACTGAAGCTTTCTTT.